This T cell receptor beta chain was captured by sequencing in a study of T cell responses to AZD1222 COVID-19 vaccine. Findings and limits, study-wide: Unmutated variant regions are reportedly the target of nearly half of TCRs that are spike-specific. Females outnumbered males among donors, who were mostly white British; clonal diversity was possibly underestimated. AZD1222 recipients seropositive at baseline numbered only 5 to 7.

The V gene end was trimmed by 0 bases and the J gene end by 14 bases; junction bases not matched to a gene: 6. Germline V CDR1 and CDR2: MDHEN, SYDVKM. The CDR3 is 14 amino acids. Data came from immunoSEQ multiplex PCR; TCRdb stores just in-frame clones and leaves some out. The table lists about 150,000 clones, approximately 90% of them singletons. In regard to this clone: What it binds is unknown.

The sequence was obtained from an adult in good health. Here the sequenced sample was peripheral blood, taken on day 0 of AZD1222 vaccination. This rearrangement joins TRBV28 to TRBJ2-3; TRBD2 agrees at 12 bases. The CDR3 DNA reads as TGTGCCAGCAGTTTATGGACTAGCGGGAGTGCATGGTATTTT. This encodes CASSLWTSGSAWYF.